This entry describes one TCR beta chain. Antigen specificity is unknown. Germline CDR1 and CDR2: SGHDN and FVKESK. This CDR3 is 16 amino acids long. V shed 5 bases, J shed 4 bases, and the junction held 8 bases outside the gene matches. Healthy controls were blood donor buffy coats. The data stem from a study of STAT5B mutations in CD4+ large granular lymphocyte leukemia. Study-wide findings and caveats: Top patient clones used TRBV06 genes more often: 8/27 versus 2/35 in controls.

How the authors handled the data: Lowest detectable productive clonotype frequency was 2.59 x 10-5. Sequencing was performed with immunoSEQ multiplex PCR; in TCRdb, only in-frame clones are kept and a portion is missing. Clonal size and the V and J genes are those of that table, whereas D and trimming came from the DNA. Here the sample spans almost 30,000 clones, 65% to 80% being singletons. The chain has TRBV14 and TRBJ2-6; the match to TRBD1 covers 7 bases. Specimen: CD4+ T cells from blood buffy coats. This receptor was obtained from a human donor in good health. In nucleotides, the CDR3 is TGTGCCAGCAGCACACAGGGGCGGATGGGGGCCAACGTCCTGACTTTC. It codes for CASSTQGRMGANVLTF.